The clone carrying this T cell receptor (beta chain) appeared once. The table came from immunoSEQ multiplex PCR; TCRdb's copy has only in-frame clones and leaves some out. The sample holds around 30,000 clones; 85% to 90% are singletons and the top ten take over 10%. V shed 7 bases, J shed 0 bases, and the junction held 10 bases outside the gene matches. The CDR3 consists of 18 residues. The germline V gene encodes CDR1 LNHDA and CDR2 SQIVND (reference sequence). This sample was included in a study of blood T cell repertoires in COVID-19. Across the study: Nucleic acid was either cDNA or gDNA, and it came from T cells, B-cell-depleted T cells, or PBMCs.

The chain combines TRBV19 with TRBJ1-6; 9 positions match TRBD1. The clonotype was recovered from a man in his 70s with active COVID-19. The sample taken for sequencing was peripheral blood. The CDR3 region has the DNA TGTGCCAGTACCCCTGGACAGGGGATGGGCTCCTATAATTCACCCCTCCACTTT. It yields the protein CASTPGQGMGSYNSPLHF.